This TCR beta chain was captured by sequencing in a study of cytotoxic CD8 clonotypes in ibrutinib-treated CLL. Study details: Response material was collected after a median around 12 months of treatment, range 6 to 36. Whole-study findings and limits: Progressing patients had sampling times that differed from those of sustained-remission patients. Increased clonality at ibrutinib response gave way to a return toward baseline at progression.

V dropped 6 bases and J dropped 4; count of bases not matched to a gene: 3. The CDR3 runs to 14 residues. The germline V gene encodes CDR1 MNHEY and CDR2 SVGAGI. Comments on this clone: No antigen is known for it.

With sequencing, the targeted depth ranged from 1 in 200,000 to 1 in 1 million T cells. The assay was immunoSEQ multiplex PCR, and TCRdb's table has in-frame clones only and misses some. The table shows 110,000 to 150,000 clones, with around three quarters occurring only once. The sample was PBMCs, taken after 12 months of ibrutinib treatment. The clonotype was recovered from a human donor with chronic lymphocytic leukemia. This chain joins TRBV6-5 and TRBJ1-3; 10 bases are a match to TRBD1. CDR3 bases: TGTGCCAGCAGCGGGACAGGGGTCGGAAACACCATATATTTT. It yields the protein CASSGTGVGNTIYF.